One and the same sample provided the 14 T cell receptor beta chains below, sequenced in a study of regulatory T cells in long-lasting Graves disease. In building TCR beta libraries, iRepertoire HTBI primers were used together with Arm-PCR of CDR3 regions. From the multiplex PCR reads, TCRdb called clonotypes with MiXCR, one entry per CDR3 protein. The sample has hundreds of thousands of distinct CDR3 sequences, 15% to 20% seen once; the top ten hold around a quarter. Time point meaning: newly diagnosed GD, antithyroid drugs for less than 3 months. Isolated PBMC RNA provided the starting material for the TCR library. The data were also submitted as part of a second study, on T cells in Graves' hyperthyroidism and ophthalmopathy.

The sample in question was peripheral blood mononuclear cells (PBMCs), obtained at new diagnosis, from a patient treated with antithyroid drugs. Receptors originate from a woman aged 40-60 years with Graves disease.

This clonotype was detected many times. The chain links TRBV20-1 to TRBJ2-7, with TRBD2 as a possible D gene (6 bases). The CDR3 length is 14 residues. V dropped 4 bases and J dropped 3 bases, with 16 bases sitting between them. Germline assignment: CDR1 DFQATT and CDR2 SNEGSKA (reference sequence). CDR3 sequence reads: CSAIGRLRYYEQYF. CDR3 sequence (DNA): TGCAGTGCTATTGGGAGGCTGAGATACTACGAGCAGTACTTC.

This clonotype showed up many times. The chain carries TRBV6-1 and TRBJ1-1; D possibly corresponds to TRBD1 (6 bases). The CDR3 length is 14 residues. The ends were cut back, 6 bases at V and 5 bases at J, with 16 bases in the middle. The germline V gene has CDR1 MNHNS and CDR2 SASEGT. The CDR3 sequence is CASSRPHRATEAFF. The CDR3 nucleotides are TGTGCCAGCAGCCGGCCGCACAGGGCGACTGAAGCTTTCTTT.

The chain employs TRBV15 and TRBJ2-2; D call uncertain. V was trimmed by 3 bases and J by 2 bases, leaving 4 bases between them. This CDR3 contains 13 residues. Germline CDR1 reads LNHNV; CDR2 reads YYDKDF (reference sequence). CDR3 in DNA: TGTGCCACCAGCAGGGCTAACACCGGGGAGCTGTTTTTT. Protein product: CATSRANTGELFF.

This clonotype was seen only a few times. The CDR3 sequence: CASSRDQTAGGGYTF. CDR3 in DNA: TGTGCCAGTAGTCGAGACCAGACAGCCGGTGGAGGCTACACCTTC. The chain uses TRBV19 and TRBJ1-2; maybe TRBD1 (5 bases). V lost 5 bases, J lost 8 bases, and 21 bases lay in between. There are 15 residues in the CDR3. Germline loops: CDR1 LNHDA, CDR2 SQIVND (reference sequence).

This clonotype was seen ten or more times. V is TRBV11-2 and J is TRBJ2-1, with TRBD2 matching 7 bases. Trimming took 0 bases from V and 7 from J; bases not matched to a gene: 9. CDR1 is SGHAT, CDR2 FQNNGV, per germline. The CDR3 sequence is 16 residues long. CDR3 amino acids: CASSLEWGGEMNEQFF. CDR3 nucleotides: TGTGCCAGCAGCTTAGAATGGGGGGGTGAAATGAATGAGCAGTTCTTC.

The chain is built from TRBV30 and TRBJ1-3; D unresolved. Trimming removed 5 bases at V and 7 bases at J, with 15 bases between. Germline V lookup: CDR1 GTSNPN, CDR2 SVGIG (reference sequence). This CDR3 has 13 amino acids. The CDR3 DNA sequence: TGTGCCTGGGCGACGGTCCTCGCCAACACCATATATTTT. Amino acids: CAWATVLANTIYF.

The chain links TRBV5-1 to TRBJ1-3; D may be TRBD1 (5 bases). The V gene lost 4 bases and the J gene lost 4 bases, with 9 bases spanning the gap. The CDR3 sequence is 13 residues long. The germline CDR1 and CDR2 sequences are SGHRS and YFSETQ. The DNA of the CDR3 is TGCGCCAGCAGCGCGGACATCGGAAACACCATATATTTT. As protein: CASSADIGNTIYF.

This chain connects TRBV2 to TRBJ2-2; TRBD1 is a possible D gene (7 bases). There are 16 residues in the CDR3. The germline CDR1 and CDR2 sequences are SNHLY and FYNNEI. V lost 8 bases, J lost 1 base, and 17 bases lay in between. The CDR3 region is CASSLEGAGNTGELFF. CDR3 coding DNA: TGTGCCAGCTCATTGGAGGGGGCCGGGAACACCGGGGAGCTGTTTTTT.

This clonotype occurred many times. The gene calls are TRBV18 and TRBJ1-2; the match to TRBD1 covers 10 bases. J was trimmed by 8 bases and V by 2 bases; bases with no gene match: 5. Per the germline V gene, CDR1 is KGHSH and CDR2 is LQKENI. CDR3 length equals 14 residues. CDR3 protein: CASSPVDRGRGYTF. Here the CDR3 DNA reads TGTGCCAGCTCACCAGTCGACAGGGGGCGAGGCTACACCTTC.

The chain employs TRBV12-3 or TRBV12-4 and TRBJ2-2; D call uncertain. Trimming took 5 bases from V and 0 from J, leaving 7 bases between them. The CDR3 is made up of 14 amino acids. The CDR3 is CASSDGANTGELFF. DNA for the CDR3: TGTGCCAGCAGTGACGGTGCGAACACCGGGGAGCTGTTTTTT.

About this clonotype: This clone may be a read error of a much larger clone one base away. The V call is TRBV6-1, the J call TRBJ2-3; D is unclear. The CDR3 totals 12 residues. V was shortened by 2 bases and J by 7 bases, with 7 bases between the two germline ends. Germline CDR1 reads MNHNS; CDR2 reads SASEGT. In DNA, the CDR3 is TGTGCCAGCAGTGAAACGGGCTATACGCAGTATTTT. This gives the protein CASSETGYTQYF.

The chain recombines TRBV5-6 with TRBJ1-3, with D unclear. Germline V gene sequence: CDR1 SGHDT, CDR2 YYEEEE. CDR3 length: 14 amino acids. The V end was cut by 4 bases, the J end by 3 bases, with 11 bases between. The CDR3 is CASSVGDNGNTIYF. CDR3 in DNA: TGTGCCAGCAGCGTCGGGGATAATGGAAACACCATATATTTT. The full variable domain, its missing parts supplied by reference TRBV5-6 and TRBJ1-3, is DAGVTQSPTHLIKTRGQQVTLRCSPKSGHDTVSWYQQALGQGPQFIFQYYEEEERQRGNFPDRFSGHQFPNYSSELNVNALLLGDSALYLCASSVGDNGNTIYFGEGSWLTVV.

The genes are TRBV6-2 or TRBV6-3 and TRBJ1-5; perhaps TRBD1 as D (5 bases). V was clipped by 0 bases and J by 0 bases, with 27 bases between them. The CDR3 sequence is 22 residues long. Germline V gene sequence: CDR1 MNHEY, CDR2 SVGEGT. CDR3 residues: CASSYSAGTPHLLRDSNQPQHF. The CDR3 bases are TGTGCCAGCAGTTACTCTGCCGGGACTCCTCATTTACTAAGGGATAGCAATCAGCCCCAGCATTTT.

The chain is built from TRBV24-1 and TRBJ2-3; no reliable D call. V lost 3 bases, J lost 3 bases, and 12 bases lay in between. The V gene's germline CDR1 is KGHDR and CDR2 SFDVKD. The CDR3 loop spans 15 amino acids. The CDR3 region has the DNA TGTGCCACCAGTGATACGGCTGCGGCAACAGATACGCAGTATTTT. It encodes CATSDTAAATDTQYF.